This TCR beta chain was captured in a study of CD8+CD57+ T cells in acquired aplastic anemia. TCR beta VDJ and CDR3 profiling used genomic DNA as template. MiXCR, run by TCRdb on the reads, gives a single entry per CDR3 protein. The data show about 120,000 distinct CDR3 sequences, 45% to 60% seen once. Details on this clonotype: What it recognizes is unknown.

Patients selected for sequencing had displayed CD8+CD57+ cell expansion by flow cytometry. Every patient was diagnosed with severe acquired aplastic anemia. There was no therapy given to any patient before the blood sampling took place. The length of the CDR3 is 12 residues. The V gene lost 1 base and the J gene lost 7 bases, with 7 bases spanning the gap. Germline-derived CDR1 and CDR2 are SEHNR and FQNEAQ (reference sequence). Whole-study results and caveats: Overlap between patients and controls comprised about 28 CD8+ CDR3 sequences.

The sequencing input was sorted CD4+, CD8+, or CD8+CD57+ T cells (not recorded which) from PBMCs. This clonotype was sampled from a human donor with aplastic anemia. V gene TRBV7-9 combines with J gene TRBJ2-5; no firm D call. CDR3 DNA: TGTGCCAGCAGCTTAGGAGGCGGGACCCAGTACTTC. It yields the protein CASSLGGGTQYF.